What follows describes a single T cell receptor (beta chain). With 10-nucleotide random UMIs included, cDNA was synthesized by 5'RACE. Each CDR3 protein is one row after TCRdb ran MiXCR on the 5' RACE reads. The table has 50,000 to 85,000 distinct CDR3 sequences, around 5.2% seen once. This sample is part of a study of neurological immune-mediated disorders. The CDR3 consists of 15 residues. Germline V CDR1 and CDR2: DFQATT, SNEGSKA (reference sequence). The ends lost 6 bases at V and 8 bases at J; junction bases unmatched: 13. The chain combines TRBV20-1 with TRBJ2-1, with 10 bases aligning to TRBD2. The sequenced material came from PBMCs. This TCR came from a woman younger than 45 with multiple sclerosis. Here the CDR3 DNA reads TGCAGTGCGTCCCCCCCTAGCGGGGGTCATCATGAGCAGTTCTTC. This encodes CSASPPSGGHHEQFF.